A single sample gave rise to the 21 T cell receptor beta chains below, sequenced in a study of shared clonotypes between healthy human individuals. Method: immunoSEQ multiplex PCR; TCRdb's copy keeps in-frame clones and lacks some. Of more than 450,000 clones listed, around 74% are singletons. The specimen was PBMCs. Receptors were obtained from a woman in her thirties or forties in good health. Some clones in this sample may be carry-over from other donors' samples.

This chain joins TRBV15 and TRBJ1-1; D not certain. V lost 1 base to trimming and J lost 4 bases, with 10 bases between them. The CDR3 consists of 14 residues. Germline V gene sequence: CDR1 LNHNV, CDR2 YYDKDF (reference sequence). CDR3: CATSRGRSGTEAFF. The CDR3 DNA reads TGTGCCACCAGCAGAGGGCGGTCGGGCACTGAAGCTTTCTTT.

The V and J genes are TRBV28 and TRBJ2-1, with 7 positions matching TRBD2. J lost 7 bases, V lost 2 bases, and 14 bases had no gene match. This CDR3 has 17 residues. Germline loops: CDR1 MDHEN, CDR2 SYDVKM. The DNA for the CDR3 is TGTGCCAGCAGTTTACTTGGCCTAGCGGCCTTAAAGAATGAGCAGTTCTTC. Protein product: CASSLLGLAALKNEQFF.

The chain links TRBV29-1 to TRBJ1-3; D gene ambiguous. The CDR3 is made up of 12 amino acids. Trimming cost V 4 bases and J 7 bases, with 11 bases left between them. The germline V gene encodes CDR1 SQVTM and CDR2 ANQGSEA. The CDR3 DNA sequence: TGCAGCGTTGTGGCACAGTCGAACACCATATATTTT. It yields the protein CSVVAQSNTIYF.

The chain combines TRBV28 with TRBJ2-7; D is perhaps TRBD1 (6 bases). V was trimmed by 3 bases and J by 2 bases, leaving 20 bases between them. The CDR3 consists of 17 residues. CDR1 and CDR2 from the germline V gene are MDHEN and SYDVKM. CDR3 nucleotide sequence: TGTGCCAGCAGTTTTGCCGCCGGGGCGACAGGAACCTACGAGCAGTACTTC. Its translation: CASSFAAGATGTYEQYF.

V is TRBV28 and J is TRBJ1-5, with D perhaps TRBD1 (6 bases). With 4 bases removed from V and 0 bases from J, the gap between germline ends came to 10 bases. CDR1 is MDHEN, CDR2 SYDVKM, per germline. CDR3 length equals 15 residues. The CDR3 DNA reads TGTGCCAGCAGTTCCCGGGACATTAGCAATCAGCCCCAGCATTTT. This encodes CASSSRDISNQPQHF.

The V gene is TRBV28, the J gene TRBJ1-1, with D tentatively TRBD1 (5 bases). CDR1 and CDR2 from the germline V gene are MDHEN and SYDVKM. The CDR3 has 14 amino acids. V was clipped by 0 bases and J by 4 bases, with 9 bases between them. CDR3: CASSLWAQGTEAFF. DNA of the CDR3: TGTGCCAGCAGTTTATGGGCTCAGGGCACTGAAGCTTTCTTT.

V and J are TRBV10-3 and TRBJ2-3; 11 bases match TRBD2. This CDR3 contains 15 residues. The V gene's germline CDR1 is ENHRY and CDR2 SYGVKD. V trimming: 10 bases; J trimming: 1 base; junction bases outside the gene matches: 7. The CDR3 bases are TGTGCCACCTCATCACTAGCGGGAGGCACAGATACGCAGTATTTT. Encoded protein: CATSSLAGGTDTQYF.

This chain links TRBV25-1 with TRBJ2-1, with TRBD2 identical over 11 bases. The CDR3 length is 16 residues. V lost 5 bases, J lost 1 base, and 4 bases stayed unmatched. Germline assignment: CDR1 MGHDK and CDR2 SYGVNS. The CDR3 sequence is CASSTTSGTSYNEQFF. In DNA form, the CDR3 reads TGTGCCAGCAGTACGACTAGCGGGACATCCTACAATGAGCAGTTCTTC.

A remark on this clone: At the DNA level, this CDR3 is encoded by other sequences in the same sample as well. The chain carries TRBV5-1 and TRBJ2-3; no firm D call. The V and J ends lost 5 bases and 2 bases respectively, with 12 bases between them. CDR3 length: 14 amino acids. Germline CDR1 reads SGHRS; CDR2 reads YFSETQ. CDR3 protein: CASSPRLDTDTQYF. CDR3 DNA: TGCGCCAGCAGTCCCAGACTCGACACAGATACGCAGTATTTT. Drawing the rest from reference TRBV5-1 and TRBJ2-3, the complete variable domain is KAGVTQTPRYLIKTRGQQVTLSCSPISGHRSVSWYQQTPGQGLQFLFEYFSETQRNKGNFPGRFSGRQFSNSRSEMNVSTLELGDSALYLCASSPRLDTDTQYFGPGTRLTVL.

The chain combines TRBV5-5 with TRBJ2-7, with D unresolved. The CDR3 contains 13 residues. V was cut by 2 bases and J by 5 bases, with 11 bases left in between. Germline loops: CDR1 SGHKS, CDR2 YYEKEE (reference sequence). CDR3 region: CASSFGVFDEQYF. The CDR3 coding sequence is TGTGCCAGCAGCTTTGGGGTTTTCGACGAGCAGTACTTC.

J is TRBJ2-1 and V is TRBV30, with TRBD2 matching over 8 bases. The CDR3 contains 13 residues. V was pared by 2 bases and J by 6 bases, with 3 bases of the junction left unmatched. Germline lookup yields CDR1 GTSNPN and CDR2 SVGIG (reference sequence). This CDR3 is CAWSRGTSNEQFF. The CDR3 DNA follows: TGTGCCTGGAGTCGTGGGACTAGCAATGAGCAGTTCTTC.

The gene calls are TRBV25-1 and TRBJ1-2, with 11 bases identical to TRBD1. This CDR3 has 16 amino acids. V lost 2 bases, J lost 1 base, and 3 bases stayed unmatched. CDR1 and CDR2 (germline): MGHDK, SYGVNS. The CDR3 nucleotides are TGTGCCAGCAGTGAACTGGGGACAGGGGGTAACTATGGCTACACCTTC. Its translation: CASSELGTGGNYGYTF.

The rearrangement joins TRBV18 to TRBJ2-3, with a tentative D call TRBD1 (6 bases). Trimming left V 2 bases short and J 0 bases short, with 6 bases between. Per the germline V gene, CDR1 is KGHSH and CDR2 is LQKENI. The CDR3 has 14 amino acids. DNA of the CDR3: TGTGCCAGCTCACCAGACAGGAGCACAGATACGCAGTATTTT. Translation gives CASSPDRSTDTQYF.

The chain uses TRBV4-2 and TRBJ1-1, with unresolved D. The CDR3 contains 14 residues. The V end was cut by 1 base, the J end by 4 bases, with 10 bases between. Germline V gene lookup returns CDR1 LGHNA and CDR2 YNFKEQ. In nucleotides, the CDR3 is TGTGCCAGCAGCCAAGGAGAAGTGAGCACTGAAGCTTTCTTT. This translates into CASSQGEVSTEAFF.

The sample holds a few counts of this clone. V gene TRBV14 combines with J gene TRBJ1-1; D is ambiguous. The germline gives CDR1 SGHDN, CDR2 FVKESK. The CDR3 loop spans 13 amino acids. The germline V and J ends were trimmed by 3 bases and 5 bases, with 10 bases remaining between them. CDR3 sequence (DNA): TGTGCCAGCAGCCAGATCGCCGGAACTGAAGCTTTCTTT. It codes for CASSQIAGTEAFF.

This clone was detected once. CDR3 nucleotide sequence: TGTGCCAGCAGTTTAGGAGGGACAGGGTTTCAGCCCCAGCATTTT. Protein sequence: CASSLGGTGFQPQHF. The chain couples TRBV28 to TRBJ1-5, with 9 bases fitting TRBD1. Unmatched junction bases numbered 5, after V lost 2 bases and J lost 6 bases. This CDR3 is 15 amino acids long. CDR1 MDHEN and CDR2 SYDVKM come from the germline V gene.

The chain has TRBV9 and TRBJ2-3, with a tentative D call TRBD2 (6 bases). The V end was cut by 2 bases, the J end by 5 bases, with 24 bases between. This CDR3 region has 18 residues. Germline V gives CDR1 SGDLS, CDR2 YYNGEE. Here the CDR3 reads CASSVARDWREIKDTQYF. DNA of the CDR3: TGTGCCAGCAGCGTGGCCCGGGACTGGAGGGAGATAAAAGATACGCAGTATTTT.

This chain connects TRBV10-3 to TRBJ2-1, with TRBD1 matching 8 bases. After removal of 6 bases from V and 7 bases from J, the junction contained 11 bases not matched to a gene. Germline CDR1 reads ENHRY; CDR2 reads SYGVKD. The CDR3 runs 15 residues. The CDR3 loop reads CAISQGAPELNEQFF. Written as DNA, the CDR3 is TGTGCCATCAGCCAGGGGGCCCCGGAACTTAATGAGCAGTTCTTC.

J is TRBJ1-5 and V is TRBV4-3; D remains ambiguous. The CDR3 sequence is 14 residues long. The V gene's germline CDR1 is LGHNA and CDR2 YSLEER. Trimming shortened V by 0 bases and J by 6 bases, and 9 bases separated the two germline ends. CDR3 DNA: TGCGCCAGCAGCCAAGATCCCTCTGGTCAGCCCCAGCATTTT. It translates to CASSQDPSGQPQHF.

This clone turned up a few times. CDR3 in DNA: TGTGCCAGCACTCGGCAGGAACATCAGCCCCAGCATTTT. Translating it yields CASTRQEHQPQHF. The chain joins TRBV2 to TRBJ1-5; D not resolved. Per germline, CDR1 SNHLY and CDR2 FYNNEI. CDR3 length: 13 amino acids. The germline V and J ends were trimmed by 7 bases and 5 bases, with 12 bases remaining between them.

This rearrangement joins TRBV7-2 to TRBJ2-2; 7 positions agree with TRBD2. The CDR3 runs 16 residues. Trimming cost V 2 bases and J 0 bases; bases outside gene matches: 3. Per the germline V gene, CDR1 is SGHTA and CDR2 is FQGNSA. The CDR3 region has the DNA TGTGCCAGCAGCTTAAACAGCGGGACGAACACCGGGGAGCTGTTTTTT. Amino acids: CASSLNSGTNTGELFF. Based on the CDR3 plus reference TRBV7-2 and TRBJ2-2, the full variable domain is GAGVSQSPSNKVTEKGKDVELRCDPISGHTALYWYRQSLGQGLEFLIYFQGNSAPDKSGLPSDRFSAERTGGSVSTLTIQRTQQEDSAVYLCASSLNSGTNTGELFFGEGSRLTVL.